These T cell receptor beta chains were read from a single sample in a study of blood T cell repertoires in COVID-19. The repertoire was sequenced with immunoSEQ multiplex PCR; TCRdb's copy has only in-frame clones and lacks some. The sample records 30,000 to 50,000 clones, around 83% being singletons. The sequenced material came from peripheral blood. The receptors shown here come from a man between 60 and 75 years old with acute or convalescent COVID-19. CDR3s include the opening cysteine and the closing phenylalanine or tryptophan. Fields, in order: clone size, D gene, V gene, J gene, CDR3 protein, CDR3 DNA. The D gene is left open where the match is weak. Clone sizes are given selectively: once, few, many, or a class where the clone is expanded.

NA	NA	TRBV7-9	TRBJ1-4	CASMPGIPNEKLFF	TGTGCCAGCATGCCGGGGATACCAAATGAAAAACTGTTTTTT
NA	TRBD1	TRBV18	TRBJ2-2	CASSPPQGTGELFF	TGTGCCAGCTCACCACCACAGGGGACCGGGGAGCTGTTTTTT
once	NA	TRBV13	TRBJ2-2	CASSLRDTYVNTGELFF	TGTGCCAGCAGCTTACGAGACACTTACGTTAACACCGGGGAGCTGTTTTTT
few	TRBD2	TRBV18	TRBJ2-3	CASSSGLAGGSTQYF	TGTGCCAGCTCATCGGGACTAGCGGGAGGGTCTACGCAGTATTTT
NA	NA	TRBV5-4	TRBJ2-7	CASSPAQQGRYEQYF	TGTGCCAGCAGCCCTGCCCAACAGGGAAGGTACGAGCAGTACTTC
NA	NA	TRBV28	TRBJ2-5	CASNRGRAQETQYF	TGTGCCAGCAACCGGGGAAGGGCCCAAGAGACCCAGTACTTC
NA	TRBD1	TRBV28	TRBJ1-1	CASSLGRQGTEAFF	TGTGCCAGCAGTTTAGGCCGACAGGGCACTGAAGCTTTCTTT
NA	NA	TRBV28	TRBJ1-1	CASSLGGHTEAFF	TGTGCCAGCAGTTTGGGGGGGCACACTGAAGCTTTCTTT
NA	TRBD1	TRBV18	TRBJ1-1	CASSSHRGLGNTEAFF	TGTGCCAGCTCATCACACAGGGGGCTGGGTAACACTGAAGCTTTCTTT
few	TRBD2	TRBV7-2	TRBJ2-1	CASSLTPGGPFF	TGTGCCAGCAGCTTAACTCCGGGAGGCCCGTTCTTC
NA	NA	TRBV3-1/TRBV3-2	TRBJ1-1	CASRPTQDREAFF	TGTGCCAGCAGACCGACTCAAGACAGGGAAGCTTTCTTT
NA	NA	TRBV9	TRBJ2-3	CASSVAGSQFTQYF	TGTGCCAGCAGCGTAGCTGGCTCTCAATTTACGCAGTATTTT
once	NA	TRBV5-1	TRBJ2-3	CATRRRGDITDTQYF	TGCGCCACCAGGCGGCGGGGCGACATCACAGATACGCAGTATTTT
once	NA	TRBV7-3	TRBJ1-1	CASSFQAGGITEAFF	TGTGCCAGCAGCTTTCAAGCCGGGGGTATCACTGAAGCTTTCTTT
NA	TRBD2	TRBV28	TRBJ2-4	CASSKTSGGPSGRVQYF	TGTGCCAGCAGCAAAACTAGCGGGGGACCCTCAGGCAGGGTTCAGTACTTC
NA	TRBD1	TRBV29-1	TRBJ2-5	CSVEGGWRQGQETQYF	TGCAGCGTTGAAGGAGGATGGAGACAGGGGCAAGAGACCCAGTACTTC
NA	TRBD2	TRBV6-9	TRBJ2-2	CASSFGLAITGELFF	TGTGCCAGCAGTTTCGGACTAGCGATCACCGGGGAGCTGTTTTTT
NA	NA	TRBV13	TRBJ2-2	CASSLDSGWNTGELFF	TGTGCCAGCAGCTTAGATTCGGGATGGAACACCGGGGAGCTGTTTTTT
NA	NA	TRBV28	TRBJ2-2	CASQGWTGELFF	TGTGCCTCCCAGGGATGGACCGGGGAGCTGTTTTTT
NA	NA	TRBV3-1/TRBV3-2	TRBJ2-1	CASSPGSERVAYNEQFF	TGTGCCAGCAGCCCTGGGTCGGAGCGGGTCGCCTACAATGAGCAGTTCTTC
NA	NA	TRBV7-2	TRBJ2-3	CASSPSVGTQYF	TGTGCCAGCAGCCCGTCTGTCGGTACGCAGTATTTT
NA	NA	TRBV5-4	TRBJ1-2	CASSSGSGYGYTF	TGTGCCAGCAGCTCGGGCTCGGGGTATGGCTACACCTTC
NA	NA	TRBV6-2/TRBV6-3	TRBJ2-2	CASTPPPGVGLFF	TGTGCCAGCACCCCACCCCCCGGGGTTGGACTGTTTTTT
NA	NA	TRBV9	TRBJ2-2	CASSSDFTGELFF	TGTGCCAGTTCTTCGGACTTCACCGGGGAGCTGTTTTTT
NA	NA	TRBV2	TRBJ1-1	CASSAQGTEAFF	TGTGCCAGCAGTGCTCAGGGCACTGAAGCTTTCTTT
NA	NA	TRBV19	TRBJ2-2	CASSNRGGIGELFF	TGTGCCAGTAGTAATAGGGGGGGAATCGGGGAGCTGTTTTTT
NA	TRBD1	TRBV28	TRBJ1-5	CASSSTTGHNQPQHF	TGTGCCAGCAGCTCCACGACAGGGCACAATCAGCCCCAGCATTTT
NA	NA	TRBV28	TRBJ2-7	CASSSNTGVSYEQYF	TGTGCCAGCAGTTCGAACACCGGGGTCTCCTACGAGCAGTACTTC
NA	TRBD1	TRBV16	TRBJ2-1	CASSRPGQGARNEQFF	TGTGCCAGCAGCCGGCCGGGACAGGGGGCGCGGAATGAGCAGTTCTTC
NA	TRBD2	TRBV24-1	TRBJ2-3	CATSASPLAGGHTDTQYF	TGTGCCACCAGTGCTTCCCCTCTAGCGGGGGGCCACACAGATACGCAGTATTTT
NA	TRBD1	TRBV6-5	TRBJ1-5	CASSPGGNQPQHF	TGTGCCAGCAGCCCAGGGGGGAATCAGCCCCAGCATTTT
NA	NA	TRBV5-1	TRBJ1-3	CASSLGLGGSGNTIYF	TGCGCCAGCAGCTTGGGTTTGGGGGGCTCTGGAAACACCATATATTTT
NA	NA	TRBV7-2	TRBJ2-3	CASSSGPLTDTQYF	TGTGCCAGCAGCTCAGGCCCCCTGACAGATACGCAGTATTTT
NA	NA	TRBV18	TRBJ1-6	CASSPKQSSYNSPLHF	TGTGCCAGCTCACCAAAACAGAGCTCCTATAATTCACCCCTCCACTTT
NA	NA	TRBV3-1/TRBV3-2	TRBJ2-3	CASSQDRVPLF	TGTGCCAGCAGCCAAGACAGGGTCCCCCTTTTT
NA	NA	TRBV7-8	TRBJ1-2	CASSWSRGNGYTF	TGTGCCAGCAGCTGGTCCAGGGGAAACGGCTACACCTTC
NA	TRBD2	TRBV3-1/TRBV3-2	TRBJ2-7	CASSQVAGVRYEQYF	TGTGCCAGCAGCCAAGTAGCGGGAGTAAGGTACGAGCAGTACTTC
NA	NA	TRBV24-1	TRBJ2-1	CATSDPGGWPYNEQFF	TGTGCCACCAGTGATCCCGGCGGCTGGCCCTACAATGAGCAGTTCTTC